This T cell receptor (beta chain) was identified during a study of blood T cell repertoires in COVID-19. The germline gives CDR1 SGDLS, CDR2 YYNGEE. This CDR3 has 16 residues. This clone came up a few times. An end of the junction differs from the germline gene, which may be a read error. As originally analysed: Reference gene primer amplification in the assay estimated nucleated cell counts. The table came from immunoSEQ multiplex PCR; TCRdb's copy has only in-frame clones and leaves some out. The V and J calls and clone size come from that table; D and trimming were worked out from the DNA. The sample includes 110,000 to 150,000 clones, about four fifths of them seen just once.

The J gene is TRBJ2-1, the V gene TRBV9; 9 nucleotides match TRBD1. The clonotype comes from a man in his 70s who had recovered from COVID-19. Sequenced sample: peripheral blood. The CDR3 DNA sequence: TGTGCCAGCAGCGAGCCTACAGGGGGCTCCGACAATGAGCAGTTCTTC. Amino acid sequence: CASSEPTGGSDNEQFF.